A single sample gave rise to the 20 T cell receptor beta chains below, sequenced in a study of radiotherapy plus CTLA-4 blockade in lung cancer (dated 2018 in TCRdb). The receptor library was made with the immunoSEQ multiplex PCR assay. TCRdb took over this immuneACCESS table, retaining in-frame rearrangements with V and J assigned. Such tables are incomplete; in checked studies, under half of the missing clones stem from an unresolved V gene, and the remainder is unexplained. This sample holds about 49,000 clones; 70% to 75% were observed only once. Of the sample, 3.5% falls within the top ten clones. The sequenced sample was peripheral blood, obtained from a patient treated with radiotherapy plus ipilimumab. These TCRs come from a human donor with non-small cell lung cancer who had a complete response to radiotherapy plus ipilimumab.

The sample holds a few counts of this clone. This chain connects TRBV7-9 to TRBJ1-1, with 9 bases that match TRBD1. The CDR3 has 13 residues. The germline V gene has CDR1 SEHNR and CDR2 FQNEAQ (reference sequence). The trim removed 3 bases at V and 7 bases at J, leaving 3 bases unmatched. CDR3 sequence reads: CASSLGQGNEAFF. The DNA for the CDR3 is TGTGCCAGCAGCTTGGGACAGGGTAATGAAGCTTTCTTT.

The genes are TRBV18 and TRBJ2-2, with 11 bases that match TRBD2. CDR3 length: 16 amino acids. Germline V gene sequence: CDR1 KGHSH, CDR2 LQKENI. The V segment lost 1 base and the J segment 5 bases; nucleotides outside the gene matches: 3. In DNA, the CDR3 is TGTGCCAGCTCACCACAACTAGCGGGAGATACCGGGGAGCTGTTTTTT. Translation: CASSPQLAGDTGELFF.

In this sample, this clone turned up once. V gene TRBV28 combines with J gene TRBJ1-2; D may be TRBD1 (6 bases). Germline V gives CDR1 MDHEN, CDR2 SYDVKM. The V end lost 3 bases, the J end lost 7 bases, and 9 bases lay between the germline ends. This CDR3 has 12 amino acids. The CDR3 sequence is CASSFRRGGYTF. CDR3 nucleotides: TGTGCCAGCAGTTTCCGCAGGGGTGGCTACACCTTC.

The V gene is TRBV15, the J gene TRBJ1-3, with D unclear. Germline V gives CDR1 LNHNV, CDR2 YYDKDF (reference sequence). Trimming removed 6 bases from V and 0 bases from J, with 6 bases in between. The CDR3 runs to 13 residues. The CDR3 DNA reads as TGTGCCACCAGGCGGGACTCTGGAAACACCATATATTTT. Translating it yields CATRRDSGNTIYF. Filled out from reference TRBV15 and TRBJ1-3, the complete variable domain reads DAMVIQNPRYQVTQFGKPVTLSCSQTLNHNVMYWYQQKSSQAPKLLFHYYDKDFNNEADTPDNFQSRRPNTSFCFLDIRSPGLGDTAMYLCATRRDSGNTIYFGEGSWLTVV.

The CDR3 DNA sequence: TGTGCCTGGAGTGTGCCAGGAGGGGCCTATAATTCACCCCTCCACTTT. It encodes CAWSVPGGAYNSPLHF. The chain has TRBV30 and TRBJ1-6, with a tentative D call TRBD1 (5 bases). The CDR3 loop spans 16 amino acids. The germline V and J ends were trimmed by 0 bases and 2 bases, with 11 bases remaining between them. CDR1 and CDR2 from the germline V gene are GTSNPN and SVGIG (reference sequence).

This clone turned up a few times. The chain links TRBV14 to TRBJ2-1; 8 positions match TRBD1. The junction had 2 bases not matched to a gene; V was cut back by 1 base and J by 3 bases. Germline values: CDR1 SGHDN, CDR2 FVKESK. The CDR3 contains 15 residues. The CDR3: CASSQVGTGYNEQFF. For the CDR3, the DNA is TGTGCCAGCAGCCAAGTGGGGACAGGCTACAATGAGCAGTTCTTC.

The chain is built from TRBV30 and TRBJ1-1, with a possible D match to TRBD1 (5 bases). The V end lost 2 bases, the J end lost 1 base, and 5 bases lay between the germline ends. The CDR3 covers 12 residues. CDR1 and CDR2 from the germline V gene are GTSNPN and SVGIG (reference sequence). Here the CDR3 DNA reads TGTGCCTGGAGTCAGGGGAACACTGAAGCTTTCTTT. It yields the protein CAWSQGNTEAFF.

This clone was seen a handful of times. This chain joins TRBV6-1 and TRBJ1-4; TRBD1 matches at 7 bases. Looked up from germline, CDR1 is MNHNS and CDR2 is SASEGT. The V gene end was trimmed by 3 bases and the J gene end by 5 bases; junction bases not matched to a gene: 6. The CDR3 loop spans 15 amino acids. CDR3 coding DNA: TGTGCCAGCAGTGATCTCCCGACAGGGAATGAAAAACTGTTTTTT. Protein: CASSDLPTGNEKLFF.

The gene calls are TRBV18 and TRBJ2-3; the match to TRBD2 covers 12 bases. The V segment lost 3 bases and the J segment 2 bases; nucleotides outside the gene matches: 9. This CDR3 region has 18 residues. The germline V gene encodes CDR1 KGHSH and CDR2 LQKENI. The CDR3 DNA reads as TGTGCCAGCTCACCGGCTAGCGGGGGGGCGGTAAACACAGATACGCAGTATTTT. Protein: CASSPASGGAVNTDTQYF.

This chain uses TRBV28 with TRBJ2-3, with 12 bases fitting TRBD2. This CDR3 region has 17 residues. V lost 5 bases to trimming and J lost 3 bases; unmatched junction nucleotides: 9. Germline V CDR1 and CDR2: MDHEN, SYDVKM. CDR3 residues: CASSRTRLAGVTDTQYF. CDR3 in DNA: TGTGCCAGCAGTAGAACAAGACTAGCGGGAGTTACAGATACGCAGTATTTT.

This clone was detected only once. V gene TRBV13 combines with J gene TRBJ2-3; D perhaps matches TRBD2 (6 bases). The CDR3 extends over 12 amino acids. Looked up from germline, CDR1 is PRHDT and CDR2 is FYEKMQ (reference sequence). The germline V and J ends were trimmed by 5 bases and 4 bases, with 7 bases remaining between them. The DNA for the CDR3 is TGTGCCAGCAGCCGACTAGCAGATACGCAGTATTTT. This translates into CASSRLADTQYF.

The rearrangement uses TRBV2 and TRBJ1-5; 7 positions agree with TRBD1. CDR1 SNHLY and CDR2 FYNNEI come from the germline V gene. The J segment lost 0 bases and the V segment lost 1 base, leaving 12 bases of the junction unmatched. This CDR3 contains 19 residues. DNA for the CDR3: TGTGCCAGCAGTGAAGGAGGGGGCCCAGGTGCCTATAGCAATCAGCCCCAGCATTTT. It codes for CASSEGGGPGAYSNQPQHF.

This clone has a handful of counts. The chain is built from TRBV9 and TRBJ2-3; 7 bases are shared with TRBD2. The CDR3 has 16 residues. J was trimmed by 4 bases and V by 2 bases; bases with no gene match: 10. CDR1 and CDR2 from the germline V gene are SGDLS and YYNGEE. CDR3 sequence (DNA): TGTGCCAGCAGCGTCGGCGGGGGATTATCCCCAGATACGCAGTATTTT. Residues: CASSVGGGLSPDTQYF.

The gene calls are TRBV7-2 and TRBJ2-5, with 9 positions matching TRBD2. Germline trimming cut 1 base from V and 3 bases from J; bases unmatched to any gene: 6. The germline V gene encodes CDR1 SGHTA and CDR2 FQGNSA. The CDR3 is 16 amino acids. The chain's CDR3 is CASSLVSGGMEETQYF. CDR3 bases: TGTGCCAGCAGCTTAGTCAGCGGGGGGATGGAAGAGACCCAGTACTTC.

This chain connects TRBV4-1 to TRBJ2-7, with 7 bases lining up with TRBD1. Trimming cost V 4 bases and J 3 bases; bases outside gene matches: 9. The CDR3 loop spans 15 amino acids. Germline V CDR1 and CDR2: MGHRA, YSYEKL. The CDR3 here is CASSLSTRGFYEQYF. The CDR3 DNA sequence: TGCGCCAGCAGCCTAAGTACCAGGGGGTTCTACGAGCAGTACTTC.

The chain has TRBV25-1 and TRBJ2-6, with D perhaps TRBD2 (5 bases). V lost 7 bases and J 4 bases, leaving 14 bases between the germline ends. Per the germline V gene, CDR1 is MGHDK and CDR2 is SYGVNS. The CDR3 loop spans 15 amino acids. CDR3 DNA: TGTGCCAGCACCCACGGGGTGCTGGGGGCCAACGTCCTGACTTTC. Its protein is CASTHGVLGANVLTF.

This clone was seen more than once but under ten times. The gene calls are TRBV28 and TRBJ1-3, with TRBD1 identical over 7 bases. Germline V gene data show CDR1 as MDHEN and CDR2 as SYDVKM. The J segment lost 2 bases and the V segment lost 6 bases, leaving 13 bases of the junction unmatched. The CDR3 totals 17 residues. The CDR3 nucleotides are TGTGCCAGCAGCGACCAGGGGGGAAGGGGCCCTGGAAACACCATATATTTT. As protein: CASSDQGGRGPGNTIYF.

This clone has just a few counts. The chain has TRBV29-1 and TRBJ2-1, with D unresolved. Germline V CDR1 and CDR2: SQVTM, ANQGSEA. The CDR3 spans 12 residues. The ends were cut back, 7 bases at V and 0 bases at J, with 7 bases in the middle. CDR3 protein: CSGVLSYNEQFF. As DNA, the CDR3 is TGCAGCGGCGTCCTCTCCTACAATGAGCAGTTCTTC.

The genes are TRBV28 and TRBJ2-5, with a tentative D call TRBD2 (6 bases). Germline V CDR1 and CDR2: MDHEN, SYDVKM. This CDR3 spans 13 amino acids. The V end was cut by 6 bases, the J end by 1 base, with 9 bases between. CDR3 nucleotides: TGTGCCAGCAGGGGACTGACCCAAGAGACCCAGTACTTC. Residues: CASRGLTQETQYF.

This rearrangement joins TRBV6-5 to TRBJ1-2; the match to TRBD1 covers 8 bases. Germline trimming cut 5 bases from V and 3 bases from J; bases unmatched to any gene: 2. This CDR3 is built from 13 residues. The germline CDR1 and CDR2 sequences are MNHEY and SVGAGI. CDR3 in amino acids: CASSDRGDYGYTF. In DNA form, the CDR3 reads TGTGCCAGCAGTGACAGGGGAGACTATGGCTACACCTTC.